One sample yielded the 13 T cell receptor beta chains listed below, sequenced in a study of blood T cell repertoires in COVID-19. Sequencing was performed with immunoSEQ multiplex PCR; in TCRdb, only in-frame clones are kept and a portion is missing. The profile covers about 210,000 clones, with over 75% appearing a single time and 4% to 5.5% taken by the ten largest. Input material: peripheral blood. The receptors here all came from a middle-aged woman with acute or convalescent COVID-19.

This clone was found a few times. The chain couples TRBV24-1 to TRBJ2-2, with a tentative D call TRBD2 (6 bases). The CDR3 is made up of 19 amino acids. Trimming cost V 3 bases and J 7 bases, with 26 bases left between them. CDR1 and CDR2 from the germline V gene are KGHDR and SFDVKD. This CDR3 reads CATSDPGPSKGGAIGELFF. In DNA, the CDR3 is TGTGCCACCAGTGATCCCGGGCCATCAAAGGGAGGAGCTATCGGGGAGCTGTTTTTT.

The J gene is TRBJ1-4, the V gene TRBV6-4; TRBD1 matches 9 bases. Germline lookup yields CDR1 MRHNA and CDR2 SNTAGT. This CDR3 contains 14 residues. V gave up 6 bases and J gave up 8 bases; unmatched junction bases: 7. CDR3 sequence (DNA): TGTGCCAGCAGCACAACAGGGGGCGCGGAAAAACTGTTTTTT. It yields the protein CASSTTGGAEKLFF.

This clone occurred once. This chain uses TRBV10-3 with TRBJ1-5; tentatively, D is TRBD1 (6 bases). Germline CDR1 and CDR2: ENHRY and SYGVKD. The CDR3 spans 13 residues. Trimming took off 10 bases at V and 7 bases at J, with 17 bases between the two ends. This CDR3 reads CATTGSEEQPQHF. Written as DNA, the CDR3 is TGTGCCACCACAGGGTCCGAGGAGCAGCCCCAGCATTTT.

CDR3 in amino acids: CASSPRTSGARTDTQYF. DNA for the CDR3: TGTGCCAGCAGCCCTCGGACTAGCGGGGCCCGCACAGATACGCAGTATTTT. V and J are TRBV11-2 and TRBJ2-3; TRBD2 matches at 12 bases. The CDR3 loop spans 17 amino acids. Germline CDR1 reads SGHAT; CDR2 reads FQNNGV. V shed 5 bases, J shed 1 base, and the junction held 7 bases outside the gene matches.

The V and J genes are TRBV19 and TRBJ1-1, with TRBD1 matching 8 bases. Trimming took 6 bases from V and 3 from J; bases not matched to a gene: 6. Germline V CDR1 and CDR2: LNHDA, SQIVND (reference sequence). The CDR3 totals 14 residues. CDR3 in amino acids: CASRALDRDTEAFF. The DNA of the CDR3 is TGTGCCAGTAGGGCCTTGGACAGGGACACTGAAGCTTTCTTT.

CDR3 sequence reads: CASTGDRGLFHGYTF. CDR3 in DNA: TGTGCCAGCACCGGGGACAGGGGGCTTTTCCATGGCTACACCTTC. The chain employs TRBV2 and TRBJ1-2; 12 bases agree with TRBD1. J gave up 6 bases and V 7 bases, and 9 bases lay outside the gene matches. From germline, CDR1 is SNHLY and CDR2 FYNNEI. The CDR3 has 15 residues.

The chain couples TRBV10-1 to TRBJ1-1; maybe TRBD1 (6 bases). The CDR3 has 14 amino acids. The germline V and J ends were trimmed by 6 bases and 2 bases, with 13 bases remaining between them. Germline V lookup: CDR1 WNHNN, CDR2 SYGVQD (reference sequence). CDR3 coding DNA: TGCGCCAGCAGCGAGGACAGCCTTAACACTGAAGCTTTCTTT. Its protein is CASSEDSLNTEAFF.

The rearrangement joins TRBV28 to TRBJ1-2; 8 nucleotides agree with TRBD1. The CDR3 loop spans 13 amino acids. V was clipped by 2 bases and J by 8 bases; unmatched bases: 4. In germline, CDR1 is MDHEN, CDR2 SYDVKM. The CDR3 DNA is TGTGCCAGCAGTTTAGTCACAGGGGGGGGCTACACCTTC. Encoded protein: CASSLVTGGGYTF.

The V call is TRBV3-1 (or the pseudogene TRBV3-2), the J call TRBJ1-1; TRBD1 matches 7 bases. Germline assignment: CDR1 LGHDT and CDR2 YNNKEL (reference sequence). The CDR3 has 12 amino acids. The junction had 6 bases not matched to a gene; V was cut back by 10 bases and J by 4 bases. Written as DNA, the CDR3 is TGTGCCACGGCACAGGGGCCCACTGAAGCTTTCTTT. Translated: CATAQGPTEAFF.

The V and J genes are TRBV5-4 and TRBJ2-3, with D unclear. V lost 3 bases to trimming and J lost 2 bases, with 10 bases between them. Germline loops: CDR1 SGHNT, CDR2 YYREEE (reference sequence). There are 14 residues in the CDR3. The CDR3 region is CASSSAVTTDTQYF. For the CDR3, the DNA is TGTGCCAGCAGCTCGGCGGTAACCACAGATACGCAGTATTTT.

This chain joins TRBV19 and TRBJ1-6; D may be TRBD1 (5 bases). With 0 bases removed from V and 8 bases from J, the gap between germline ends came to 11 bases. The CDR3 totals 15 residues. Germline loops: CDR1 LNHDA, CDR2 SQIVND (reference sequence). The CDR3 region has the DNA TGTGCCAGTAGTATAGATGCCAGGGAAGATTCACCCCTCCACTTT. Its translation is CASSIDAREDSPLHF.

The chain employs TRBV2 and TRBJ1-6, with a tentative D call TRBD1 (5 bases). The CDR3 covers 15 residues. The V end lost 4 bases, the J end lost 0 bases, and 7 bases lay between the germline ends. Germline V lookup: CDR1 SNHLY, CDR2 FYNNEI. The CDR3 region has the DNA TGTGCCAGCAGTGGGGGCGGCTCCTATAATTCACCCCTCCACTTT. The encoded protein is CASSGGGSYNSPLHF.

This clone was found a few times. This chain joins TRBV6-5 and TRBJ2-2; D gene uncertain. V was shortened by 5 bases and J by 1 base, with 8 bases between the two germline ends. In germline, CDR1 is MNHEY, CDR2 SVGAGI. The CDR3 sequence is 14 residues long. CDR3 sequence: CASSTRVNTGELFF. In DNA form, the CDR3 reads TGTGCCAGCAGTACCCGGGTGAACACCGGGGAGCTGTTTTTT.